Shown below are 13 T cell receptor beta chains from a single sample sequenced in a study of CD8+ T cells in alopecia areata. Isolated RNA was reverse transcribed into cDNA used as the sequencing template. TCRdb keeps only in-frame clones here, not all; method: immunoSEQ multiplex PCR. Of around 140,000 clones listed, about three fifths are singletons. Sample: CD4+ T cells sorted from blood, taken at week 0. Receptors originate from a human donor with alopecia areata.

CDR3 sequence reads: CASSQQSQDYNSPLHF. CDR3 DNA sequence: TGCGCCAGCAGCCAGCAGTCACAGGACTATAATTCACCCCTCCACTTT. This chain links TRBV4-3 with TRBJ1-6, with D tentatively TRBD1 (5 bases). The CDR3 length is 16 residues. CDR1 and CDR2 (germline): LGHNA, YSLEER. V lost 3 bases and J 3 bases, leaving 12 bases between the germline ends.

The chain links TRBV30 to TRBJ2-4; D gene ambiguous. There are 14 residues in the CDR3. Germline V gene sequence: CDR1 GTSNPN, CDR2 SVGIG (reference sequence). V was trimmed by 0 bases and J by 10 bases, leaving 16 bases between them. CDR3 in amino acids: CAWSVNERWPIQYF. The CDR3 coding sequence is TGTGCCTGGAGTGTAAATGAACGATGGCCTATTCAGTACTTC.

The V gene is TRBV5-4, the J gene TRBJ2-1; a weak D match, TRBD2 (6 bases). This CDR3 has 15 residues. V shed 4 bases and J shed 0 bases, with 11 bases lying between them. Germline CDR1 is SGHNT and CDR2 is YYREEE (reference sequence). CDR3 DNA sequence: TGTGCCAGCAGCCCGGGACTTAGCTCCTACAATGAGCAGTTCTTC. Its protein product is CASSPGLSSYNEQFF.

The rearrangement uses TRBV13 and TRBJ2-4, with unresolved D. This CDR3 has 15 amino acids. Germline V lookup: CDR1 PRHDT, CDR2 FYEKMQ (reference sequence). V was trimmed by 0 bases and J by 1 base, leaving 7 bases between them. The CDR3 region is CASSLGLGAKNIQYF. CDR3 nucleotide sequence: TGTGCCAGCAGCTTAGGCTTGGGGGCCAAAAACATTCAGTACTTC.

The chain carries TRBV7-2 and TRBJ2-7; D ambiguous. V was shortened by 0 bases and J by 2 bases, with 2 bases between the two germline ends. Germline values: CDR1 SGHTA, CDR2 FQGNSA. CDR3 size: 12 residues. CDR3 sequence: CASSLATYEQYF. Written as DNA, the CDR3 is TGTGCCAGCAGCTTAGCGACCTACGAGCAGTACTTC.

J is TRBJ2-5 and V is TRBV29-1; D might be TRBD2 (5 bases). V was trimmed by 3 bases and J by 4 bases, leaving 9 bases between them. Per germline, CDR1 SQVTM and CDR2 ANQGSEA. This CDR3 has 12 amino acids. The CDR3, as DNA: TGCAGCGTTGAGAGGGTGGGAGAGACCCAGTACTTC. Protein product: CSVERVGETQYF.

This sequence joins TRBV9 and TRBJ1-2; a possible D gene is TRBD1 (5 bases). Germline CDR1 SGDLS, CDR2 YYNGEE. The germline V and J ends were trimmed by 3 bases and 6 bases, with 12 bases remaining between them. This CDR3 comprises 13 residues. CDR3 sequence (DNA): TGTGCCAGCAGCGCTCCGGGGGGGAATGGCTACACCTTC. Translation: CASSAPGGNGYTF.

V usage is TRBV4-3 and J usage is TRBJ1-6; weak D call: TRBD1 (6 bases). There are 15 residues in the CDR3. V was cut by 0 bases and J by 5 bases, with 8 bases left in between. CDR1 and CDR2 from the germline V gene are LGHNA and YSLEER. The CDR3 bases are TGCGCCAGCAGCCAAGACAGGGGAAATAATTCACCCCTCCACTTT. Its protein product is CASSQDRGNNSPLHF.

The chain couples TRBV25-1 to TRBJ1-6; 8 bases are a match to TRBD1. V trimming: 4 bases; J trimming: 6 bases; junction bases outside the gene matches: 5. CDR1 MGHDK and CDR2 SYGVNS come from the germline V gene. The CDR3 extends over 15 amino acids. CDR3 loop: CASSASDRGNSPLHF. CDR3 nucleotides: TGTGCCAGCAGTGCCTCAGACAGGGGTAATTCACCCCTCCACTTT. The full variable domain, with the rest looked up from reference TRBV25-1 and TRBJ1-6, is EADIYQTPRYLVIGTGKKITLECSQTMGHDKMYWYQQDPGMELHLIHYSYGVNSTEKGDLSSESTVSRIRTEHFPLTLESARPSHTSQYLCASSASDRGNSPLHFGNGTRLTVT.

J is TRBJ1-6 and V is TRBV11-2; TRBD1 aligns across 8 bases. CDR3 length: 15 residues. V lost 5 bases to trimming and J lost 10 bases; unmatched junction nucleotides: 10. CDR1 and CDR2 (germline): SGHAT, FQNNGV. The CDR3 reads CASSPQDRVKSPLHF. DNA for the CDR3: TGTGCCAGCAGCCCACAGGACAGGGTGAAATCACCCCTCCACTTT.

This chain connects TRBV29-1 to TRBJ1-3; 7 bases line up with TRBD1. The CDR3 is 11 residues long. J lost 8 bases, V lost 6 bases, and 4 bases had no gene match. Germline values: CDR1 SQVTM, CDR2 ANQGSEA. In nucleotides, the CDR3 is TGCAGCGTGAGACAGGGAGACACCATATATTTT. This translates into CSVRQGDTIYF.

The chain couples TRBV11-3 to TRBJ2-7; TRBD1 agrees at 7 bases. The CDR3 runs 13 residues. J was trimmed by 4 bases and V by 4 bases; bases with no gene match: 4. Per germline, CDR1 SGHNT and CDR2 YENEEA. The chain's CDR3 is CASSSRQGYEQYF. In DNA, the CDR3 is TGTGCCAGCAGCTCTAGACAGGGATACGAGCAGTACTTC.

The chain employs TRBV4-2 and TRBJ1-1; possibly TRBD1 for D (5 bases). Germline V gene sequence: CDR1 LGHNA, CDR2 YNFKEQ. V was shortened by 1 base and J by 2 bases, with 11 bases between the two germline ends. This CDR3 is built from 15 residues. The CDR3 nucleotides read TGTGCCAGCAGCCAAGTAGGGCAGGGCAACACTGAAGCTTTCTTT. Its translation is CASSQVGQGNTEAFF.